The rows below give T cell receptor beta chains drawn from one sample of a study of T cell responses to AZD1222 COVID-19 vaccine. The assay was immunoSEQ multiplex PCR, and TCRdb's table has in-frame clones only and misses some. The data hold 35,000 to 45,000 clones, with over 60% observed a single time. Specimen: peripheral blood, collected on day 0 of AZD1222 vaccination. The receptor source for this set is an adult in good health. The CDR3 runs from the conserved cysteine through the conserved F or W. The D gene is left open where the match is weak. Rows may omit the clone size; those that give it use once, few, many or a size class.

d_call clone_size j_call v_call cdr3_nt cdr3_aa
NA NA TRBJ2-2 TRBV28 TGTGCCAGCAGTTTGTCTGGAACTAACACCGGGGAGCTGTTTTTT CASSLSGTNTGELFF
NA once TRBJ2-2 TRBV18 TGTGCCAGCTCACCAGGGGGACCTAGAGAGGGGGAAATGCTACTCGGGGAGCTGTTTTTT CASSPGGPREGEMLLGELFF
NA NA TRBJ1-2 TRBV28 TGTGCCAGCAGTTTAGCGGGGGACGATGGCTACACCTTC CASSLAGDDGYTF
NA NA TRBJ1-2 TRBV19 TGTGCCAGTAGTCACTATGGCTACACCTTC CASSHYGYTF
NA NA TRBJ1-2 TRBV5-1 TGCGCCAGCAGCCCCGATCACCGGGCCGGGCATGGCTACACCTTC CASSPDHRAGHGYTF
NA few TRBJ2-7 TRBV15 TGTGCCACCAGCAGAGGGCGTCAAGCCTACGAGCAGTACTTC CATSRGRQAYEQYF
NA NA TRBJ2-7 TRBV4-2 TGTGCCAGCAGCCAGGAGGGACAGCTTTGGGGGGAGCAGTACTTC CASSQEGQLWGEQYF
NA NA TRBJ1-2 TRBV19 TGTGCCAGTAGTAAGGGACACTACTATGGCTACACCTTC CASSKGHYYGYTF
TRBD1 few TRBJ2-2 TRBV7-2 TGTGCCAGCAACGACAGGGGGCGCGGCACCGGGGAGCTGTTTTTT CASNDRGRGTGELFF
NA NA TRBJ1-1 TRBV12-3/TRBV12-4 TGTGCCAGCAGTTTAGTGCGGACTGAAGCTTTCTTT CASSLVRTEAFF
NA NA TRBJ1-6 TRBV6-5 TGTGCCAGCAGGTCGCTGGCGGGTTCACCCCTCCACTTT CASRSLAGSPLHF
TRBD1 NA TRBJ2-7 TRBV6-2/TRBV6-3 TGTGCCAGCAGTCCCCACGGGACAGGGCTCGAGCAGTACTTC CASSPHGTGLEQYF
TRBD1 once TRBJ2-5 TRBV9 TGTGCCAGCAGCGTGGACAGGCAAGAGACCCAGTACTTC CASSVDRQETQYF
NA NA TRBJ2-7 TRBV7-9 TGTGCCAGCAGCCCACAGTCAAGGGACCACGAGCAGTACTTC CASSPQSRDHEQYF
TRBD1 few TRBJ2-5 TRBV13 TGTGCCAGCAGTCAGGGACAGGGGGCGCGAGAGACCCAGTACTTC CASSQGQGARETQYF
TRBD1 NA TRBJ1-2 TRBV9 TGTGCCAGCAGCGTTCGGACAGGAATAGATAGGGGTGGCTACACCTTC CASSVRTGIDRGGYTF
TRBD1 NA TRBJ1-2 TRBV5-1 TGCGCCAGCAGCTTGTCCCGGACAGGGTCTGGCTACACCTTC CASSLSRTGSGYTF
NA NA TRBJ2-3 TRBV12-5 TGTGCTAGTGGTTTGGTATTTGGCAGCACAGATACGCAGTATTTT CASGLVFGSTDTQYF
NA few TRBJ1-5 TRBV19 TGTGCCAGTAGTATGGCTTTCGGGGAACAGCCCCAGCATTTT CASSMAFGEQPQHF
NA NA TRBJ2-4 TRBV6-6 TGTGCCAGCAAACCTGGGCAGGGGGGCATTCAGTACTTC CASKPGQGGIQYF
TRBD2 NA TRBJ2-1 TRBV3-1/TRBV3-2 TGTGCCAGCAGCCTTCTCACTAGCGGGGGGTCTAATGAGCAGTTCTTC CASSLLTSGGSNEQFF
NA NA TRBJ2-7 TRBV11-2 TGTGCCAGCACCCCACTGAGGGGTATCCACGAGCAGTACTTC CASTPLRGIHEQYF